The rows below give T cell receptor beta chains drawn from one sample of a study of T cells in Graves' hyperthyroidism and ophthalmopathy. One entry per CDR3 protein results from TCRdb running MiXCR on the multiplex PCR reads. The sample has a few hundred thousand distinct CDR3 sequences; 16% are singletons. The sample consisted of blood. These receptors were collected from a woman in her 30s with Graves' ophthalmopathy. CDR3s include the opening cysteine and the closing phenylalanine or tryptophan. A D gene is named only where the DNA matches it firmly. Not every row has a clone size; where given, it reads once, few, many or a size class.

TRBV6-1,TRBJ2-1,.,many,CASSEVAGWGNEQFF,TGTGCCAGCAGTGAAGTGGCGGGATGGGGCAATGAGCAGTTCTTC
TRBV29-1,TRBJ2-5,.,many,CSVEATGIEETQYF,TGCAGCGTTGAAGCTACAGGGATTGAAGAGACCCAGTACTTC
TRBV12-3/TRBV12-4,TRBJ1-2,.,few,CASSLADYGYTF,TGTGCCAGCAGTTTAGCCGATTATGGCTACACCTTC
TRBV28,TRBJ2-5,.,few,CASSLKWGRETQYF,TGTGCCAGCAGTTTAAAATGGGGGCGGGAGACCCAGTACTTC
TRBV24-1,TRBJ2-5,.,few,CATRGPNQETQYF,TGTGCCACCAGGGGACCGAACCAAGAGACCCAGTACTTC
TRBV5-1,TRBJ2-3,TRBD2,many,CASSLRTSSTDTQYF,TGCGCCAGCAGCTTGAGGACTAGTTCTACAGATACGCAGTATTTT
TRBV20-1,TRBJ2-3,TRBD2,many,CSARVAELAGPERADTQYF,TGCAGTGCTAGAGTGGCCGAACTAGCGGGGCCCGAAAGAGCAGATACGCAGTATTTT
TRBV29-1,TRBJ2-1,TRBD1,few,CSVGDRITLSSYNEQFF,TGCAGCGTTGGGGACAGGATCACTTTAAGCTCCTACAATGAGCAGTTCTTC
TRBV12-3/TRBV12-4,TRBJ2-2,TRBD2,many,CASTLGASGRVGANTGELFF,TGTGCCAGCACCCTCGGGGCTAGCGGGAGGGTTGGGGCGAACACCGGGGAGCTGTTTTTT
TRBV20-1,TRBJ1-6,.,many,CSASPAGDSPLHF,TGCAGTGCTAGTCCGGCAGGCGATTCACCCCTCCACTTT
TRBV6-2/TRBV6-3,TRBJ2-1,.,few,CASSPISYNEQFF,TGTGCCAGCAGTCCGATCTCCTACAATGAGCAGTTCTTC
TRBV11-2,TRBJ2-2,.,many,CASSLELVNTGELFF,TGTGCCAGCAGCTTAGAACTAGTGAACACCGGGGAGCTGTTTTTT
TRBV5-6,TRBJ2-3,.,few,CASSLRVGGWADTQYF,TGTGCCAGCAGCTTGAGAGTAGGGGGATGGGCAGATACGCAGTATTTT
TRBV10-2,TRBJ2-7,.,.,CASSESLGVQQYF,TGCGCCAGCAGTGAGTCGTTAGGGGTGCAGCAGTACTTC
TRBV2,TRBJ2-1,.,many,CAPGLAPYNEQFF,TGTGCCCCAGGGCTAGCCCCATACAATGAGCAGTTCTTC
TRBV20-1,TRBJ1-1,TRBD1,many,CSAGGGRNTEAFF,TGCAGTGCAGGGGGCGGGAGAAACACTGAAGCTTTCTTT
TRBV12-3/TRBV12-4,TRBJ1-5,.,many,CASSPGGPKSNQPQHF,TGTGCCAGCAGCCCGGGGGGCCCGAAGAGCAATCAGCCCCAGCATTTT
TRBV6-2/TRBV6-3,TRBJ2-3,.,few,CASSYSGQGGNTQYF,TGTGCCAGCAGTTACTCGGGTCAGGGGGGGAATACGCAGTATTTT
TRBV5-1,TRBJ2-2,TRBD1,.,CASSPEQGAGGELFF,TGCGCCAGCAGTCCGGAACAGGGGGCAGGCGGGGAGCTGTTTTTT
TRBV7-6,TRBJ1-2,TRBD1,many,CASSPGTGSNYGYTF,TGTGCCAGCAGCCCTGGGACAGGGAGTAACTATGGCTACACCTTC
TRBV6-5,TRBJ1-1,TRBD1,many,CASSYEGALTTEAFF,TGTGCCAGCAGTTACGAGGGGGCCCTAACGACCGAAGCTTTCTTT
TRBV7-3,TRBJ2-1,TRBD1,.,CASSSPGQGPYNEQFF,TGTGCCAGCAGCTCTCCGGGACAGGGCCCCTACAATGAGCAGTTCTTC
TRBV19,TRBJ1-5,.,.,CASSIGPIGQPQHF,TGTGCCAGTAGTATTGGGCCCATCGGGCAGCCCCAGCATTTT
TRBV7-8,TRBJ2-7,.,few,CASSQESAGKGYEQYF,TGCGCCAGCAGCCAAGAGTCGGCAGGGAAGGGGTACGAGCAGTACTTC
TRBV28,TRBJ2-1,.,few,CASSQPGGTYNEQFF,TGTGCCAGCAGTCAGCCTGGAGGGACCTACAATGAGCAGTTCTTC
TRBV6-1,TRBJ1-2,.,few,CASSAKGYGYTF,TGTGCCAGCAGCGCCAAAGGCTATGGCTACACCTTC